The 13 T cell receptor beta chains below all came from one sample that was sequenced in a study of cytomegalovirus exposure and HLA in healthy donors. The PCR had 60 Vbeta and 13 Jbeta primers. Generated by immunoSEQ multiplex PCR, the TCRdb table keeps only in-frame clones and is missing some. The profile shows under 200,000 clones, approximately 82% of them singletons. What was sequenced was PBMCs. These receptors came from a woman between 18 and 29 years old in good health and CMV-seropositive.

This chain links TRBV6-5 with TRBJ2-7; TRBD2 matches 8 bases. With 5 bases clipped from V and 5 bases from J, the junction kept 5 bases outside the gene matches. The CDR3 totals 13 residues. In germline, CDR1 is MNHEY, CDR2 SVGAGI. DNA for the CDR3: TGTGCCAGCAGTCCCGCGGGGGGCCACGAGCAGTACTTC. Protein product: CASSPAGGHEQYF.

The gene calls are TRBV5-1 and TRBJ1-6; perhaps TRBD1 as D (5 bases). Germline lookup yields CDR1 SGHRS and CDR2 YFSETQ. Trimming left V 4 bases short and J 1 base short, with 15 bases between. CDR3 length equals 17 residues. The DNA of the CDR3 is TGCGCCAGCAGCGGAGACAGCGAATGGTCCTATAATTCACCCCTCCACTTT. It specifies CASSGDSEWSYNSPLHF. Supplemented by reference TRBV5-1 and TRBJ1-6, the full variable domain reads KAGVTQTPRYLIKTRGQQVTLSCSPISGHRSVSWYQQTPGQGLQFLFEYFSETQRNKGNFPGRFSGRQFSNSRSEMNVSTLELGDSALYLCASSGDSEWSYNSPLHFGNGTRLTVT.

The genes are TRBV28 and TRBJ1-3; tentatively, D is TRBD1 (6 bases). CDR1 MDHEN and CDR2 SYDVKM come from the germline V gene. V gave up 4 bases and J gave up 2 bases, with 9 bases separating them. The CDR3 sequence is 14 residues long. Written as DNA, the CDR3 is TGTGCCAGCAGTTCACAGGGAGCTGGAAACACCATATATTTT. Protein sequence: CASSSQGAGNTIYF.

This chain joins TRBV5-4 and TRBJ1-6, with 9 bases identical to TRBD1. The germline gives CDR1 SGHNT, CDR2 YYREEE (reference sequence). The CDR3 is 15 residues long. The V and J ends lost 3 bases and 7 bases, in that order; junction bases with no gene match: 5. CDR3 nucleotide sequence: TGTGCCAGCAGCTCCATACAGGGGGCAAATTCACCCCTCCACTTT. Translation gives CASSSIQGANSPLHF.

This clone was seen a handful of times. This chain uses TRBV10-3 with TRBJ2-7, with 7 bases that match TRBD1. Germline assignment: CDR1 ENHRY and CDR2 SYGVKD. The CDR3 length is 15 residues. The trim removed 2 bases at V and 4 bases at J, leaving 8 bases unmatched. CDR3 DNA: TGTGCCATCAGTGAGGACGACAGGGCGGTTTACGAGCAGTACTTC. Its translation is CAISEDDRAVYEQYF.

The chain links TRBV7-3 to TRBJ2-3; D possibly corresponds to TRBD2 (6 bases). V was shortened by 5 bases and J by 0 bases, with 12 bases between the two germline ends. Looked up from germline, CDR1 is SGHTA and CDR2 is FQGTGA. CDR3 size: 15 residues. Here the CDR3 DNA reads TGTGCCAGCAGCCTCGGGGGAACTAGCACAGATACGCAGTATTTT. Its protein product is CASSLGGTSTDTQYF.

V gene TRBV28 combines with J gene TRBJ1-5, with TRBD1 identical over 12 bases. Germline V gene lookup returns CDR1 MDHEN and CDR2 SYDVKM. J lost 4 bases, V lost 5 bases, and 6 bases had no gene match. The CDR3 contains 16 residues. The CDR3 DNA follows: TGTGCCAGCAGTCCCGGGACAGGGGGCGCGAATCAGCCCCAGCATTTT. It is translated as CASSPGTGGANQPQHF. Drawing the rest from reference TRBV28 and TRBJ1-5, the complete variable domain is DVKVTQSSRYLVKRTGEKVFLECVQDMDHENMFWYRQDPGLGLRLIYFSYDVKMKEKGDIPEGYSVSREKKERFSLILESASTNQTSMYLCASSPGTGGANQPQHFGDGTRLSIL.

The chain employs TRBV7-2 and TRBJ2-3; 7 positions match TRBD2. CDR3 length equals 17 residues. Germline CDR1 is SGHTA and CDR2 is FQGNSA. The J segment lost 4 bases and the V segment lost 5 bases, leaving 15 bases of the junction unmatched. Here the CDR3 DNA reads TGTGCCAGCAGCCAGAACCCAGCGGGGCGGGGTGCAGATACGCAGTATTTT. This gives the protein CASSQNPAGRGADTQYF.

The V gene is TRBV10-2, the J gene TRBJ2-2; the match to TRBD1 covers 7 bases. The CDR3 is made up of 15 amino acids. After removal of 4 bases from V and 1 base from J, the junction contained 3 bases not matched to a gene. Germline CDR1 and CDR2: WSHSY and SAAADI. This CDR3 is CASSGQGWNTGELFF. In nucleotides, the CDR3 is TGCGCCAGCAGTGGACAGGGTTGGAACACCGGGGAGCTGTTTTTT.

The table lists this clone with a few counts. J is TRBJ1-2 and V is TRBV4-2; 7 bases are a match to TRBD1. This CDR3 is built from 15 residues. From germline, CDR1 is LGHNA and CDR2 YNFKEQ. V gave up 5 bases and J gave up 3 bases; unmatched junction bases: 9. The CDR3 sequence: CASSSSGQGDYGYTF. The CDR3 nucleotides are TGTGCCAGCAGCTCGTCGGGGCAGGGGGACTATGGCTACACCTTC.

Concerning this clone: One end of the junction fails to match germline, which may point to a read error. The chain is built from TRBV20-1 and TRBJ1-2; weak D call: TRBD1 (5 bases). This CDR3 contains 11 residues. CDR1 is DFQATT, CDR2 SNEGSKA, per germline (reference sequence). This chain's CDR3 is CSAARGSGYTF. The CDR3 bases are TGCAGTGCTGCCCGGGGGAGTGGCTACACTTTC.

This rearrangement joins TRBV12-5 to TRBJ1-5; TRBD1 might be the D (6 bases). V was cut by 0 bases and J by 9 bases, with 27 bases left in between. CDR3 length: 19 residues. CDR1 LGHNT and CDR2 FRNRAP come from the germline V gene. This chain's CDR3 is CASGLVVDRNPLSPRPQHF. As DNA, the CDR3 is TGTGCTAGTGGTTTGGTTGTCGACAGGAATCCCCTTAGCCCGAGGCCCCAGCATTTT.

The V gene is TRBV7-2, the J gene TRBJ2-3, with D tentatively TRBD2 (6 bases). V was trimmed by 2 bases and J by 0 bases, leaving 9 bases between them. Looked up from germline, CDR1 is SGHTA and CDR2 is FQGNSA. The CDR3 is 15 amino acids. This CDR3 is CASSLSGLSTDTQYF. In DNA, the CDR3 is TGTGCCAGCAGCTTAAGCGGGTTGAGCACAGATACGCAGTATTTT.